This TCR beta chain appears in the sequencing data of a study of vaccination and CD4 T cells after COVID-19. Study background: Post-COVID draws came a median around 100 days after diagnosis (range 35 to 161). Stimulation used overlapping spike peptides from SARS-CoV-2, HCoV-NL63, HCoV-OC43 and HCoV-229E.

Treatment defined: roughly ten-day PBMC culture with coronavirus spike peptide pools or control peptides (ViraFEST assay). Looked up from germline, CDR1 is LNHNV and CDR2 is YYDKDF (reference sequence). CDR3 length: 16 residues. V gave up 1 base and J gave up 3 bases, with 14 bases separating them. Turning to this clonotype: The antigen is unknown.

The assay that was used to sequence DNA from cultured CD4+ T cells was the Oncomine TCR Beta short-read assay. TCRdb reprocessed the PCR reads via MiXCR and lists one record per CDR3 protein. The sample has 9,500 to 15,000 distinct CDR3 sequences, about half seen once. This TCR was recovered from a human donor who had recovered from COVID-19. The rearrangement joins TRBV15 to TRBJ2-3, with D perhaps assigned TRBD1 or TRBD2 (6 bases each). The sample taken for sequencing was CD4+ T cells from blood, cultured in vitro. CDR3 protein: CATSRGLGGLTDTQYF. The DNA of the CDR3 is TGTGCCACCAGCAGAGGTCTGGGGGGCCTTACAGATACGCAGTATTTT.